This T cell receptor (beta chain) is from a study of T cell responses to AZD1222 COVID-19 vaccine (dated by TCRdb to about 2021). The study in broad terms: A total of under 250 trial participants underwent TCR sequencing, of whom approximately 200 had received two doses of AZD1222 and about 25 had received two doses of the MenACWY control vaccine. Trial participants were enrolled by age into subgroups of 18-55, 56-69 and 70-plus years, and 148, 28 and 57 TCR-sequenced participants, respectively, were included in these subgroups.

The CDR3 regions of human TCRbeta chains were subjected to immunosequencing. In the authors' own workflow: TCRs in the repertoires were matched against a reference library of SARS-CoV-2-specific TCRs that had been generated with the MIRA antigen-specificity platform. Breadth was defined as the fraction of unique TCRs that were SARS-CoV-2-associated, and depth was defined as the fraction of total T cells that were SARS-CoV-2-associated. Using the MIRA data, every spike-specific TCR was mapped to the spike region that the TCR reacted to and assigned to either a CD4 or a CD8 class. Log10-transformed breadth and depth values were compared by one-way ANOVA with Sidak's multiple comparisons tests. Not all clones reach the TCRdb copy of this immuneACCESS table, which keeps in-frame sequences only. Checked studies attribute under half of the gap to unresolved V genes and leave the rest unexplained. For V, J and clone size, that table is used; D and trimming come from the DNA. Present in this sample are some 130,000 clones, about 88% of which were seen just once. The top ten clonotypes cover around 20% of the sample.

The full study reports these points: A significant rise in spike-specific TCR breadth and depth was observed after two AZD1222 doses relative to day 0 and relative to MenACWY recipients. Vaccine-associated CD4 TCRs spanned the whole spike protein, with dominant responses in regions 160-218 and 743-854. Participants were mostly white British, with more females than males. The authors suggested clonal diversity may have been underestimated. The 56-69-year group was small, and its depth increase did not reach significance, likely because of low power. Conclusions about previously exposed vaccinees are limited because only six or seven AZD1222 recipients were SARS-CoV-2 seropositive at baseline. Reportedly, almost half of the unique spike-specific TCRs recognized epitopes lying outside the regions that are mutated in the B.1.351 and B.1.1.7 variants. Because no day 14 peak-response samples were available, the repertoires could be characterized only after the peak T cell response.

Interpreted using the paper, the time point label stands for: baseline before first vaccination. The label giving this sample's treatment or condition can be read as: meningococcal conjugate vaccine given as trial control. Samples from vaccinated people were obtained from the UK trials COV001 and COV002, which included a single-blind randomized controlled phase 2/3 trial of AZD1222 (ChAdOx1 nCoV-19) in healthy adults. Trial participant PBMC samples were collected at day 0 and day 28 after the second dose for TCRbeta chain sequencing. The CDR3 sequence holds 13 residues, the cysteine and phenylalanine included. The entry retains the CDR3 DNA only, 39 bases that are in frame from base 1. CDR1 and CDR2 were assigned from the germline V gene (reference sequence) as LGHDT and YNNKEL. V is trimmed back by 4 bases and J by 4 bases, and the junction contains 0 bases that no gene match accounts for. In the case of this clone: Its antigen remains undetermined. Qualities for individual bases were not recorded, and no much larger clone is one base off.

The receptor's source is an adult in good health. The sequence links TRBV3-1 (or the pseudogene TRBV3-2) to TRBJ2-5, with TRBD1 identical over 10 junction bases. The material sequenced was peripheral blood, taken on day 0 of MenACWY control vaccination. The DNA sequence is TGTGCCAGCAGCCGGGACAGGGGAGAGACCCAGTACTTC. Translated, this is CASSRDRGETQYF.